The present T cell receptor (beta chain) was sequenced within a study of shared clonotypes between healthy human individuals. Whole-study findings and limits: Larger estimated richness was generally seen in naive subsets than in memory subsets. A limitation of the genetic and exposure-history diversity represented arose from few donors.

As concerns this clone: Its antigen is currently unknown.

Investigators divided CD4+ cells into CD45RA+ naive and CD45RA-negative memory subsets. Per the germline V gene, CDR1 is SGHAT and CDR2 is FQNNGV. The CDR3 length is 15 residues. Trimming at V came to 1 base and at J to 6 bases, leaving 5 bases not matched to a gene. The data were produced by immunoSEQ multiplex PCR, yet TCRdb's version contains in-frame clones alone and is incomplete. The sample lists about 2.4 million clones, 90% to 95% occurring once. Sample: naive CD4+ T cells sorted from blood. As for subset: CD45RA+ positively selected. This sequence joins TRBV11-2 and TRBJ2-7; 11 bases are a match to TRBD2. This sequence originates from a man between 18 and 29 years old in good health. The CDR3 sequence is CASSLVRLAGIEQYF. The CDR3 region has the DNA TGTGCCAGCAGCTTAGTAAGACTAGCGGGAATCGAGCAGTACTTC.